This T cell receptor (beta chain) derives from a study of Ad26.COV2.S vaccination and SARS-CoV-2 variants. Treatment denoted: around 19 received Ad26.COV2.S at low or high dose, single or two shots; several received placebo; per-sample allocation not given. Day 63 after the first injection of vaccine or placebo was the sampling time. This CDR3 is built from 13 residues. V was clipped by 5 bases and J by 0 bases, with 7 bases between them. From germline, CDR1 is MDHEN and CDR2 SYDVKM. Using immunoSEQ multiplex PCR, the repertoire was profiled, and TCRdb retains in-frame clones only, with some absent. The sample shows around 450,000 clones, 90% of them seen only once. About this clone itself: Its specificity is not known.

The study, taken as a whole, reports: Reports say spike-specific CD8+ and CD4+ T cell responses covered substantial breadth after vaccination.

The sample here was peripheral blood, taken in a trial of Ad26.COV2.S vaccine versus placebo. This receptor was obtained from a person aged 18 to 59 who received the Ad26.COV2.S COVID-19 vaccine or a placebo. V usage is TRBV28 and J usage is TRBJ1-1; D unclear. The CDR3 protein is CASSQGLNTEAFF. The CDR3 nucleotides are TGTGCCAGCAGTCAAGGGTTGAACACTGAAGCTTTCTTT.